These T cell receptor beta chains were read from a single sample in a study of blood T cell repertoires in COVID-19. Some clones are missing from TCRdb's copy, which holds only in-frame ones; the method was immunoSEQ multiplex PCR. The sample lists 150,000 to 200,000 clones, around 89% seen once, with under 5% in the top ten. The sample comprised peripheral blood. These receptors were collected from a human donor in a cohort sampled during active COVID-19. The CDR3 runs from the conserved cysteine through the conserved F or W. A D gene is named only where the DNA matches it firmly. Where a row states a size, it is once, few, many or the class of an expanded clone; other rows omit it.

clone size: .
D gene: TRBD2
V gene: TRBV27
J gene: TRBJ2-1
CDR3 DNA: TGTGCCAGCCGAGGGGCGGGAGGGTACAATGAGCAGTTCTTC
CDR3 protein: CASRGAGGYNEQFF

clone size: once
D gene: .
V gene: TRBV29-1
J gene: TRBJ1-3
CDR3 DNA: TGCAGCGTTGAAGGGCAGGCGGGAAACACCATATATTTT
CDR3 protein: CSVEGQAGNTIYF

clone size: .
D gene: TRBD1
V gene: TRBV27
J gene: TRBJ2-7
CDR3 DNA: TGTGCCAGCAGGCTCACAGGGGGCTCGAACGAGCAGTACTTC
CDR3 protein: CASRLTGGSNEQYF

clone size: .
D gene: TRBD1
V gene: TRBV18
J gene: TRBJ2-5
CDR3 DNA: TGTGCCAGCTCACCGACTTCCGGGACAGGGAGGGAGACCCAGTACTTC
CDR3 protein: CASSPTSGTGRETQYF

clone size: .
D gene: .
V gene: TRBV7-2
J gene: TRBJ2-5
CDR3 DNA: TGTGCCAGCAGCTCCCAGGGCGGCCAAGAGACCCAGTACTTC
CDR3 protein: CASSSQGGQETQYF

clone size: .
D gene: TRBD1
V gene: TRBV4-3
J gene: TRBJ2-7
CDR3 DNA: TGCGCCAGCAGCCAAGTGGTCAGGGGGAGCGAGCAGTACTTC
CDR3 protein: CASSQVVRGSEQYF

clone size: .
D gene: .
V gene: TRBV7-2
J gene: TRBJ2-2
CDR3 DNA: TGTGCCAGCAGAAGGGAGGTTCGGGGTGAGGCCGGGGAGCTGTTTTTT
CDR3 protein: CASRREVRGEAGELFF

clone size: .
D gene: TRBD1
V gene: TRBV30
J gene: TRBJ1-2
CDR3 DNA: TGTGCCTGCAACAGGGACAGGGGGCACGGCTACACCTTC
CDR3 protein: CACNRDRGHGYTF

clone size: .
D gene: .
V gene: TRBV5-4
J gene: TRBJ1-2
CDR3 DNA: TGTGCCAGCAGGTTGGATACAGGGCGAAACAACTATGGCTACACCTTC
CDR3 protein: CASRLDTGRNNYGYTF

clone size: .
D gene: .
V gene: TRBV6-5
J gene: TRBJ1-4
CDR3 DNA: TGTGCCAGCAGTTACCAGGGTAAAAGAGGTGAAAAACTGTTTTTT
CDR3 protein: CASSYQGKRGEKLFF

clone size: .
D gene: .
V gene: TRBV28
J gene: TRBJ2-7
CDR3 DNA: TGTGCCAGCACTCGTAGTAGCTCCTACGAGCAGTACTTC
CDR3 protein: CASTRSSSYEQYF

clone size: .
D gene: TRBD1
V gene: TRBV7-2
J gene: TRBJ2-2
CDR3 DNA: TGTGCCAGCCAAACAGGGGTATGGACCGGGGAGCTGTTTTTT
CDR3 protein: CASQTGVWTGELFF

clone size: .
D gene: .
V gene: TRBV11-3
J gene: TRBJ1-1
CDR3 DNA: TGTGCCAGCAGCTCAGGCCGGCTCTCTGAAGCTTTCTTT
CDR3 protein: CASSSGRLSEAFF

clone size: few
D gene: TRBD2
V gene: TRBV5-4
J gene: TRBJ2-7
CDR3 DNA: TGTGCCAGCAGCTTGAAAGCGGGAGGTTCCTACGAGCAGTACTTC
CDR3 protein: CASSLKAGGSYEQYF

clone size: .
D gene: .
V gene: TRBV3-1/TRBV3-2
J gene: TRBJ2-5
CDR3 DNA: TGTGCCAGCAGCCAAGATAGCGCGGGGACGAGGACCCAGTACTTC
CDR3 protein: CASSQDSAGTRTQYF

clone size: .
D gene: .
V gene: TRBV5-5
J gene: TRBJ1-5
CDR3 DNA: TGTGCCAGCAGCTTGACAGGGTTAGGCAATCAGCCCCAGCATTTT
CDR3 protein: CASSLTGLGNQPQHF

clone size: .
D gene: TRBD2
V gene: TRBV7-9
J gene: TRBJ2-3
CDR3 DNA: TGTGCCAGCATGCTAGCGGGCGCCACAGATACGCAGTATTTT
CDR3 protein: CASMLAGATDTQYF

clone size: .
D gene: TRBD2
V gene: TRBV20-1
J gene: TRBJ2-7
CDR3 DNA: TGCAGTGCTAGTCGCGACGGGGGGGGAATCTACGAGCAGTACTTC
CDR3 protein: CSASRDGGGIYEQYF

clone size: once
D gene: .
V gene: TRBV6-6
J gene: TRBJ1-6
CDR3 DNA: TGTGCAACCGATGGGGGAGGGAATTCACCCCTCCACTTT
CDR3 protein: CATDGGGNSPLHF

clone size: .
D gene: .
V gene: TRBV28
J gene: TRBJ2-7
CDR3 DNA: TGTGCCAGCAGTTCCAACTCGGGAAGGGACGAGCAGTACTTC
CDR3 protein: CASSSNSGRDEQYF

clone size: .
D gene: TRBD1
V gene: TRBV9
J gene: TRBJ1-4
CDR3 DNA: TGTGCCAGCACCCCTTCAGGGGGTGCTAATGAAAAACTGTTTTTT
CDR3 protein: CASTPSGGANEKLFF

clone size: .
D gene: .
V gene: TRBV28
J gene: TRBJ1-1
CDR3 DNA: TGTGCCAGCAGTTCGAGGGCGCTCAACACTGAAGCTTTCTTT
CDR3 protein: CASSSRALNTEAFF

clone size: once
D gene: .
V gene: TRBV5-5
J gene: TRBJ1-2
CDR3 DNA: TGTGCCAGCAGAGGAGGGATAGACTATGGCTACACCTTC
CDR3 protein: CASRGGIDYGYTF

clone size: .
D gene: TRBD1
V gene: TRBV5-1
J gene: TRBJ1-3
CDR3 DNA: TGCGCCAGCAGCTTACAGGGGAGCTCTGGAAACACCATATATTTT
CDR3 protein: CASSLQGSSGNTIYF

clone size: .
D gene: TRBD1
V gene: TRBV3-1/TRBV3-2
J gene: TRBJ2-5
CDR3 DNA: TGTGCCAGCAGCCTCCTGGGACAGGCGACGGAGACCCAGTACTTC
CDR3 protein: CASSLLGQATETQYF

clone size: .
D gene: .
V gene: TRBV19
J gene: TRBJ2-2
CDR3 DNA: TGTGCCAGTAGTATAGGGGGCGGCACCGGGGAGCTGTTTTTT
CDR3 protein: CASSIGGGTGELFF

clone size: .
D gene: TRBD2
V gene: TRBV18
J gene: TRBJ2-6
CDR3 DNA: TGTGCCAGCTCACCACCGGGATTAGCGGGATTCTCTGGGGCCAACGTCCTGACTTTC
CDR3 protein: CASSPPGLAGFSGANVLTF

clone size: .
D gene: TRBD1
V gene: TRBV30
J gene: TRBJ1-2
CDR3 DNA: TGTGCCTGGAGTGGGACAGGGCACTATGGCTACACCTTC
CDR3 protein: CAWSGTGHYGYTF

clone size: .
D gene: .
V gene: TRBV19
J gene: TRBJ1-1
CDR3 DNA: TGTGCCAGTAGTATATGGAGGAACACTGAAGCTTTCTTT
CDR3 protein: CASSIWRNTEAFF

clone size: .
D gene: TRBD2
V gene: TRBV4-2
J gene: TRBJ2-4
CDR3 DNA: TGTGCCAGCAGCCAAGATGCCGGGACTAGCGGGAGTTTAACCAAAAACATTCAGTACTTC
CDR3 protein: CASSQDAGTSGSLTKNIQYF

clone size: once
D gene: .
V gene: TRBV19
J gene: TRBJ2-7
CDR3 DNA: TGTGCCAGTTCTCCGGCAGGCTCTTTGGGCGAGCAGTACTTC
CDR3 protein: CASSPAGSLGEQYF

clone size: .
D gene: .
V gene: TRBV4-1
J gene: TRBJ2-7
CDR3 DNA: TGCGCCAGCAGCCAGGGTGGGGCAACGGACTACGAGCAGTACTTC
CDR3 protein: CASSQGGATDYEQYF

clone size: few
D gene: .
V gene: TRBV9
J gene: TRBJ1-6
CDR3 DNA: TGTGCCAGCAGCGCCGGGGGAGGTAATTCACCCCTCCACTTT
CDR3 protein: CASSAGGGNSPLHF

clone size: .
D gene: .
V gene: TRBV27
J gene: TRBJ1-1
CDR3 DNA: TGTGCCAGCAGTTTATCTCCAGGGGTTAGCACTGAAGCTTTCTTT
CDR3 protein: CASSLSPGVSTEAFF

clone size: once
D gene: TRBD2
V gene: TRBV28
J gene: TRBJ2-7
CDR3 DNA: TGTGCCAGCTCCCGGGTTGGGGGAGGGCACAACGAGCAGTACTTC
CDR3 protein: CASSRVGGGHNEQYF

clone size: .
D gene: .
V gene: TRBV21-1
J gene: TRBJ2-7
CDR3 DNA: TGTGCCAGCAGCACCCGGGGGGGGACACTCTCCTACGAGCAGTACTTC
CDR3 protein: CASSTRGGTLSYEQYF

clone size: .
D gene: TRBD2
V gene: TRBV4-3
J gene: TRBJ2-1
CDR3 DNA: TGCGCCAGCAGCCATAGTAGCGGGGGGGCCTCTGAGCAGTTCTTC
CDR3 protein: CASSHSSGGASEQFF

clone size: .
D gene: TRBD2
V gene: TRBV7-8
J gene: TRBJ2-7
CDR3 DNA: TGTGCCAGCAGAAGAACGAGCGGGAGGGACTACGAGCAGTACTTC
CDR3 protein: CASRRTSGRDYEQYF

clone size: .
D gene: TRBD1
V gene: TRBV11-2
J gene: TRBJ2-7
CDR3 DNA: TGTGCCAGCAGCACGTACAGGGGTATCTCCTACGAGCAGTACTTC
CDR3 protein: CASSTYRGISYEQYF

clone size: .
D gene: .
V gene: TRBV7-8
J gene: TRBJ1-5
CDR3 DNA: TGTGCCAGCAGCCTTCGTTTGAATCAGCCCCAGCATTTT
CDR3 protein: CASSLRLNQPQHF

clone size: once
D gene: .
V gene: TRBV29-1
J gene: TRBJ1-5
CDR3 DNA: TGCAGCGTTGAAGGGGGGCGCGGGCAGCCCCAGCATTTT
CDR3 protein: CSVEGGRGQPQHF

clone size: .
D gene: TRBD1
V gene: TRBV10-3
J gene: TRBJ1-1
CDR3 DNA: TGTGCCATCAGCCCACAGGGGGCGGAGGTCACTGAAGCTTTCTTT
CDR3 protein: CAISPQGAEVTEAFF

clone size: .
D gene: TRBD1
V gene: TRBV5-1
J gene: TRBJ2-7
CDR3 DNA: TGCGCCAGCAGGAGCGGACAGGGTGGTCACTACGAGCAGTACTTC
CDR3 protein: CASRSGQGGHYEQYF

clone size: .
D gene: TRBD1
V gene: TRBV14
J gene: TRBJ2-1
CDR3 DNA: TGTGCCAGCAGTCCGCCGGGACAGGGGATTGAGCAGTTCTTC
CDR3 protein: CASSPPGQGIEQFF

clone size: .
D gene: TRBD1
V gene: TRBV11-2
J gene: TRBJ1-5
CDR3 DNA: TGTGCCAGCAGCTTAGATCTCAGGGGGTCCTTCTCCACTAGCAATCAGCCCCAGCATTTT
CDR3 protein: CASSLDLRGSFSTSNQPQHF

clone size: .
D gene: .
V gene: TRBV2
J gene: TRBJ1-4
CDR3 DNA: TGTGCCAGCACAGGGGATGAAAAACTGTTTTTT
CDR3 protein: CASTGDEKLFF

clone size: .
D gene: .
V gene: TRBV4-1
J gene: TRBJ2-1
CDR3 DNA: TGCGCCAGCAGCCAAGAGGCCGTCCGGGGCAATGAGCAGTTCTTC
CDR3 protein: CASSQEAVRGNEQFF

clone size: .
D gene: .
V gene: TRBV4-2
J gene: TRBJ1-3
CDR3 DNA: TGTGCCAGCAGCCAAGACGTCTCTGGAAACACCATATATTTT
CDR3 protein: CASSQDVSGNTIYF

clone size: .
D gene: TRBD1
V gene: TRBV5-1
J gene: TRBJ2-1
CDR3 DNA: TGCGCCAGCAGCTTGACGGACAGGGTCTACAATGAGCAGTTCTTC
CDR3 protein: CASSLTDRVYNEQFF

clone size: .
D gene: TRBD1
V gene: TRBV7-6
J gene: TRBJ1-2
CDR3 DNA: TGTGCCAGCAGCCCGCTGGACAGGGCCAACTATGGCTACACCTTC
CDR3 protein: CASSPLDRANYGYTF